This T cell receptor beta chain was recovered during a study of blood T cell repertoires in COVID-19 (dated by TCRdb to about 2020). In terms of the full investigation: The collaborator samples originated in the United States, Italy and Spain and spanned the acute and convalescent phases of COVID-19. Samples were obtained from the ongoing ImmuneRACE study (first 160 participants) and from roughly 1,300 subjects provided by 6 global collaborators. Where HLA class I and class II types were available, the types were taken from metadata supplied by the sample provider, not from assay-based typing. A freely available public database, intended as a resource for researchers studying the immune response to SARS-CoV-2, is where the repertoires were released. The prospective study material was composed of cDNA or gDNA derived from T cells, B-cell-depleted T cells, or PBMCs. Subjects who had been exposed to COVID-19, were actively infected with it, or had recovered from it provided the deeply sampled blood TCRbeta repertoires that made up the dataset. A de-identified subject ID, COVID-19 status, age in years and sex were almost always included in the sample metadata. General conclusions and limits of the study: The amount of clinical and demographic metadata varied by source and participant and was provided uncurated.

Spanning cysteine to phenylalanine, the CDR3 consists of 11 amino acids. Of all the DNA, just the CDR3 is kept, 33 bases in frame from base 1. Trimming removed 4 bases from V and 8 bases from J, leaving 3 bases between the germline ends. The germline V gene specifies SNHLY as CDR1 and FYNNEI as CDR2. A note on this clone: Its cognate antigen has yet to be identified. Within one base of it there is no much larger clone, and no base qualities were kept.

TCRbeta CDR3 regions were amplified from genomic DNA by means of the immunoSEQ Assay, a bias-controlled multiplex PCR. The original pipeline was this. The number of nucleated cells in each sample was estimated from the amplification of reference gene primers within the assay. Sequence reads were collapsed and filtered to measure the absolute abundance of every unique TCRbeta CDR3 rearrangement. For each sample, productive Simpson clonality was calculated as the square root of Simpson's diversity index across productive rearrangements. The clones in this table, taken by TCRdb from immuneACCESS, are in-frame only. Not every clone is retained; where verified, under half of the shortfall comes from an unresolved V gene, and the cause of the rest is unknown. That table gives V, J and clone size, and the DNA gave D and trimming. The sample contains 250,000 to 350,000 clones, 88% of them found a single time. The ten largest clonotypes hold 9.4% of the sample.

Whole blood was collected in K2EDTA tubes by collaborating institutions according to the institutions' own protocols. For TCRbeta analysis, collaborators shipped samples as frozen whole blood, isolated PBMCs, or DNA extracted from either of those sample types. The sequence was collected from a man younger than 30 with active or convalescent COVID-19. The chain is made from TRBV2 and TRBJ1-6, with the D gene too uncertain to name. Sequencing was done on a sample of peripheral blood. The CDR3 reads as follows: CASSADSPLHF. The DNA sequence is given as TGTGCCAGCAGTGCGGATTCACCCCTCCACTTT.